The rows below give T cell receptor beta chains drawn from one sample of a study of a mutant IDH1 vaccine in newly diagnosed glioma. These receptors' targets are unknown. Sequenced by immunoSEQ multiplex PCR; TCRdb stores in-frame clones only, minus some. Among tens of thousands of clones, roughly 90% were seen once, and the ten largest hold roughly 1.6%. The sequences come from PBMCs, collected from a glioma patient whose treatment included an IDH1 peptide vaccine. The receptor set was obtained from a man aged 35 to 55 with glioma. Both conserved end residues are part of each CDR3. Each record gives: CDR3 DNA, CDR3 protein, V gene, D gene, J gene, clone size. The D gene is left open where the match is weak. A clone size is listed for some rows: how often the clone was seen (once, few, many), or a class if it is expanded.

cdr3_nt: TGTGCCAGCAGCCCGACACCGGGACAGGGTTCCTACGAGCAGTACTTC
cdr3_aa: CASSPTPGQGSYEQYF
v_call: TRBV5-6
d_call: TRBD1
j_call: TRBJ2-7
clone_size: NA

cdr3_nt: TGCGCCAGCAGCTTCACCTTGTCCTACAATGAGCAGTTCTTC
cdr3_aa: CASSFTLSYNEQFF
v_call: TRBV5-1
d_call: NA
j_call: TRBJ2-1
clone_size: NA

cdr3_nt: TGCGCCAGCAGCTCCACCGGGACAGTCTACGAGCAGTACTTC
cdr3_aa: CASSSTGTVYEQYF
v_call: TRBV5-1
d_call: TRBD1
j_call: TRBJ2-7
clone_size: NA

cdr3_nt: TGCGCCAGCAGTGAGACTGAGACCTACGAGCAGTACTTC
cdr3_aa: CASSETETYEQYF
v_call: TRBV10-2
d_call: NA
j_call: TRBJ2-7
clone_size: NA

cdr3_nt: TGTGCCAGCGGGTCAGGGCCGGGACTAGCGGGAGGGGATGAGCAGTTCTTC
cdr3_aa: CASGSGPGLAGGDEQFF
v_call: TRBV7-2
d_call: TRBD2
j_call: TRBJ2-1
clone_size: NA

cdr3_nt: TGTGCCAGTAGCCTCGGACTAGCGGGTTTCGAGCAGTACTTC
cdr3_aa: CASSLGLAGFEQYF
v_call: TRBV19
d_call: TRBD2
j_call: TRBJ2-7
clone_size: NA

cdr3_nt: TGTGCCAGCAGTGAATATCCAGGGACCGCAGATACGCAGTATTTT
cdr3_aa: CASSEYPGTADTQYF
v_call: TRBV25-1
d_call: NA
j_call: TRBJ2-3
clone_size: NA

cdr3_nt: TGTGCCAGCAGGGATAACTACGAGCAGTACTTC
cdr3_aa: CASRDNYEQYF
v_call: TRBV25-1
d_call: NA
j_call: TRBJ2-7
clone_size: NA

cdr3_nt: TGTGCCAGCAGCTTGGTGCCTAAAGAGACCCAGTACTTC
cdr3_aa: CASSLVPKETQYF
v_call: TRBV5-6
d_call: NA
j_call: TRBJ2-5
clone_size: NA

cdr3_nt: TGTGCCAGCAGCGTCAGGGCCCTACCAGGGGAGCAGTACTTC
cdr3_aa: CASSVRALPGEQYF
v_call: TRBV5-5
d_call: NA
j_call: TRBJ2-7
clone_size: NA

cdr3_nt: TGTGCCAGCAGTTTGAGCGGGATCTCCTACAATGAGCAGTTCTTC
cdr3_aa: CASSLSGISYNEQFF
v_call: TRBV6-5
d_call: TRBD2
j_call: TRBJ2-1
clone_size: NA

cdr3_nt: TGTGCCAGCAGCTCTCAGAGTGAGAACACTGAAGCTTTCTTT
cdr3_aa: CASSSQSENTEAFF
v_call: TRBV7-9
d_call: NA
j_call: TRBJ1-1
clone_size: NA

cdr3_nt: TGCGCCAGCCAGAGCGGGAGTTGGGAGACCCAGTACTTC
cdr3_aa: CASQSGSWETQYF
v_call: TRBV5-1
d_call: TRBD2
j_call: TRBJ2-5
clone_size: NA

cdr3_nt: TGTGCCAGCAGCGACCCGGGACAGGGGGGGTTCAATCAGCCCCAGCATTTT
cdr3_aa: CASSDPGQGGFNQPQHF
v_call: TRBV7-2
d_call: TRBD1
j_call: TRBJ1-5
clone_size: NA

cdr3_nt: TGTGCCAGCAGTTCGGTTATGAACACTGAAGCTTTCTTT
cdr3_aa: CASSSVMNTEAFF
v_call: TRBV28
d_call: NA
j_call: TRBJ1-1
clone_size: NA

cdr3_nt: TGCGCCAGCAGGGGGATAACAAACATTCAGTACTTC
cdr3_aa: CASRGITNIQYF
v_call: TRBV4-1
d_call: NA
j_call: TRBJ2-4
clone_size: NA

cdr3_nt: TGCGCCAGCAGCTTGGCTAGCGGGACCACCGGGGAGCTGTTTTTT
cdr3_aa: CASSLASGTTGELFF
v_call: TRBV5-1
d_call: TRBD2
j_call: TRBJ2-2
clone_size: NA

cdr3_nt: TGTGCCAGCAGTTACTACACTAGCGGCCCTAGGAATGAGCAGTTCTTC
cdr3_aa: CASSYYTSGPRNEQFF
v_call: TRBV6-5
d_call: TRBD2
j_call: TRBJ2-1
clone_size: NA

cdr3_nt: TGTGCCAGCAGCTTAAAGCTAGTCTCCTACGAGCAGTACTTC
cdr3_aa: CASSLKLVSYEQYF
v_call: TRBV11-2
d_call: NA
j_call: TRBJ2-7
clone_size: NA

cdr3_nt: TGTGCCAGCAGCCCCGGGGGTGGCGGTGCAGGCGATACGCAGTATTTT
cdr3_aa: CASSPGGGGAGDTQYF
v_call: TRBV7-8
d_call: NA
j_call: TRBJ2-3
clone_size: NA

cdr3_nt: TGCAGCGTCCGGGAGCCTGGGACCGGGGAGCTGTTTTTT
cdr3_aa: CSVREPGTGELFF
v_call: TRBV29-1
d_call: NA
j_call: TRBJ2-2
clone_size: NA

cdr3_nt: TGTGCCAGCAGGACGACAGGGGTAGCGGGTATGGGGTTCTCCTACGAGCAGTACTTC
cdr3_aa: CASRTTGVAGMGFSYEQYF
v_call: TRBV28
d_call: NA
j_call: TRBJ2-7
clone_size: NA

cdr3_nt: TGCGCCAGCAGCCAATGGCCAGGGTTGGACGAGCAGTACTTC
cdr3_aa: CASSQWPGLDEQYF
v_call: TRBV4-1
d_call: NA
j_call: TRBJ2-7
clone_size: NA

cdr3_nt: TGCAGTGCTAGAGGGCGTAGCGAGCAGTTCTTC
cdr3_aa: CSARGRSEQFF
v_call: TRBV20-1
d_call: NA
j_call: TRBJ2-1
clone_size: NA

cdr3_nt: TGCGCCAGCAGCCAAGATCCGCATACCCCCTACGAGCAGTACTTC
cdr3_aa: CASSQDPHTPYEQYF
v_call: TRBV4-1
d_call: NA
j_call: TRBJ2-7
clone_size: once

cdr3_nt: TGTGCCAGCAGCTTAGGGACTAGCGGACTCTACAATGAGCAGTTCTTC
cdr3_aa: CASSLGTSGLYNEQFF
v_call: TRBV7-9
d_call: TRBD2
j_call: TRBJ2-1
clone_size: NA

cdr3_nt: TGTGCCAGCAGCTCCTCGAACGGGGATACGCAGTATTTT
cdr3_aa: CASSSSNGDTQYF
v_call: TRBV7-9
d_call: NA
j_call: TRBJ2-3
clone_size: NA

cdr3_nt: TGTGCCACCCGGGACGCCACTGAAGCTTTCTTT
cdr3_aa: CATRDATEAFF
v_call: TRBV27
d_call: NA
j_call: TRBJ1-1
clone_size: NA

cdr3_nt: TGCAGCAAGAACTCCTACGGGTCCCCCTACGAGCAGTACTTC
cdr3_aa: CSKNSYGSPYEQYF
v_call: TRBV29-1
d_call: NA
j_call: TRBJ2-7
clone_size: NA

cdr3_nt: TGCAGCGTGTCTATCAGTGGAAACACCATATATTTT
cdr3_aa: CSVSISGNTIYF
v_call: TRBV29-1
d_call: NA
j_call: TRBJ1-3
clone_size: NA

cdr3_nt: TGTGCCAGCAGGGCCTCGGGACAGGGGGCCGGGTATGGCTACACCTTC
cdr3_aa: CASRASGQGAGYGYTF
v_call: TRBV5-4
d_call: TRBD1
j_call: TRBJ1-2
clone_size: NA

cdr3_nt: TGTGCCAGCAGCTCCCCGACAGGGCTTTCCTACGAGCAGTACTTC
cdr3_aa: CASSSPTGLSYEQYF
v_call: TRBV7-9
d_call: TRBD1
j_call: TRBJ2-7
clone_size: NA

cdr3_nt: TGCGCCAGCAGCCAAGCCAGCGACTACGAGCAGTACTTC
cdr3_aa: CASSQASDYEQYF
v_call: TRBV4-1
d_call: NA
j_call: TRBJ2-7
clone_size: few

cdr3_nt: TGTGCCAGCAGCCGAGACAGGGGGCTTAATGAGCAGTTCTTC
cdr3_aa: CASSRDRGLNEQFF
v_call: TRBV6-1
d_call: TRBD1
j_call: TRBJ2-1
clone_size: NA

cdr3_nt: TGTGCCAGCATATCGACAGGCCACTCGGTTGGCTACACCTTC
cdr3_aa: CASISTGHSVGYTF
v_call: TRBV6-1
d_call: NA
j_call: TRBJ1-2
clone_size: NA

cdr3_nt: TGTGCCAGTAGTATCGGGACAGGCCATGGCTACACCTTC
cdr3_aa: CASSIGTGHGYTF
v_call: TRBV19
d_call: TRBD1
j_call: TRBJ1-2
clone_size: NA

cdr3_nt: TGTGCCACCCGCCTGGGGGGAGGGGGAAATGAGCAGTTCTTC
cdr3_aa: CATRLGGGGNEQFF
v_call: TRBV19
d_call: NA
j_call: TRBJ2-1
clone_size: NA

cdr3_nt: TGTGCCAGCAGTGGACAAGGGTACAATCAGCCCCAGCATTTT
cdr3_aa: CASSGQGYNQPQHF
v_call: TRBV2
d_call: NA
j_call: TRBJ1-5
clone_size: NA